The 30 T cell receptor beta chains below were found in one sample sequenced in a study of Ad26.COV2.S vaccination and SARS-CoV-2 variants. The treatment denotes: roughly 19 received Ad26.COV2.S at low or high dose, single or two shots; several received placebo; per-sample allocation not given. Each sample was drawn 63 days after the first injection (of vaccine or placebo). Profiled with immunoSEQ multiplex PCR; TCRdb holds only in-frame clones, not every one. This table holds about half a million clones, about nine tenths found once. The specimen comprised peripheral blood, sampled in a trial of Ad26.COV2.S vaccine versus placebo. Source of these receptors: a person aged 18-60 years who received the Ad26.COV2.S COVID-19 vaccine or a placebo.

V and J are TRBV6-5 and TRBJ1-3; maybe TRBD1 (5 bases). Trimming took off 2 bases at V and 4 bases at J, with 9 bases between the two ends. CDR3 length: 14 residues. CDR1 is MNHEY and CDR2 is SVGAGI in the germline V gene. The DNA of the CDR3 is TGTGCCAGCAGTTACGAACAGGACGGAAACACCATATATTTT. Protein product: CASSYEQDGNTIYF.

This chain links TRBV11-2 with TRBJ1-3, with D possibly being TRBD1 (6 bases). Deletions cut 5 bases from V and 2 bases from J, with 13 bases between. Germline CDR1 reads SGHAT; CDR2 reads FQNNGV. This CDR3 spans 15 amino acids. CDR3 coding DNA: TGTGCCAGCAGCCGGGGCGCAGGGGCTGGAAACACCATATATTTT. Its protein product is CASSRGAGAGNTIYF.

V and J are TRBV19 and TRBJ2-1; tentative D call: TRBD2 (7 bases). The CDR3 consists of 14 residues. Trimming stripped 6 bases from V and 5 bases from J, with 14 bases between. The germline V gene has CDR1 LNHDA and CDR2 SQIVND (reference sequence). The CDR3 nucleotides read TGTGCCAGTAGAGGCGGGGGCAGTGACAATGAGCAGTTCTTC. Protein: CASRGGGSDNEQFF.

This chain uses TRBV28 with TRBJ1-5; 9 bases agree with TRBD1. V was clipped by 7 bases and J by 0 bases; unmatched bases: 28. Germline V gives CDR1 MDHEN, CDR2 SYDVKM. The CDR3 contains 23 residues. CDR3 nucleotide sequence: TGTGCCAGCACTATCCCCCCCGGTTCCTGGGGACAGGGCTCACCACATAGCAATCAGCCCCAGCATTTT. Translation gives CASTIPPGSWGQGSPHSNQPQHF.

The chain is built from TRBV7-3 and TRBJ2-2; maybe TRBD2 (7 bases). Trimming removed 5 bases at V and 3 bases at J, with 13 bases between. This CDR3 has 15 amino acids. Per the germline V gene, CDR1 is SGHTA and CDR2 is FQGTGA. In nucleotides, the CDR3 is TGTGCCAGCAGCATCAGGGGAGGGGACACCGGGGAGCTGTTTTTT. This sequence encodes CASSIRGGDTGELFF.

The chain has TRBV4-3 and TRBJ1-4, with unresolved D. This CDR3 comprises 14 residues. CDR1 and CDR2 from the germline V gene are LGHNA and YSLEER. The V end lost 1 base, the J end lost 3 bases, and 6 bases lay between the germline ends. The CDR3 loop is CASSQVGSNEKLFF. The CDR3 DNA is TGCGCCAGCAGCCAAGTAGGCTCTAATGAAAAACTGTTTTTT.

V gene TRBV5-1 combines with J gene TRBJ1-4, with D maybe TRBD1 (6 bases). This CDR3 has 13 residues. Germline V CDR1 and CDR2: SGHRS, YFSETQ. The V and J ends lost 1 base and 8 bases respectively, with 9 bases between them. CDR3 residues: CASSLQGREKLFF. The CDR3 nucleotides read TGCGCCAGCAGCTTGCAGGGGCGGGAAAAACTGTTTTTT.

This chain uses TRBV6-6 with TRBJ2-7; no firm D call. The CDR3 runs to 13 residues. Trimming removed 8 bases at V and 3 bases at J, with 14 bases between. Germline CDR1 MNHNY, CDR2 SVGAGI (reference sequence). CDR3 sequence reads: CASSERQVYEQYF. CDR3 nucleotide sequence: TGTGCCAGCTCTGAAAGACAAGTCTACGAGCAGTACTTC.

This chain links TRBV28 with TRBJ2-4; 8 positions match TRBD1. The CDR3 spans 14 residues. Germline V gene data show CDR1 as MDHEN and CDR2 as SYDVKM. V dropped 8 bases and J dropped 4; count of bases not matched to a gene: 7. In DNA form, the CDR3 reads TGTGCCAGCGTGGACAGGGCGGCTAAAAACATTCAGTACTTC. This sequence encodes CASVDRAAKNIQYF.

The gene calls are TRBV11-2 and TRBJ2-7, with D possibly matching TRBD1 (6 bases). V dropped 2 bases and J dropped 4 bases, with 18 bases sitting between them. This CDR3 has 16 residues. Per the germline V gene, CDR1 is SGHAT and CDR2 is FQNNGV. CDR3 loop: CASSLSRGSGLYEQYF. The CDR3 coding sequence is TGTGCCAGCAGCTTATCCAGGGGTTCAGGGCTTTACGAGCAGTACTTC.

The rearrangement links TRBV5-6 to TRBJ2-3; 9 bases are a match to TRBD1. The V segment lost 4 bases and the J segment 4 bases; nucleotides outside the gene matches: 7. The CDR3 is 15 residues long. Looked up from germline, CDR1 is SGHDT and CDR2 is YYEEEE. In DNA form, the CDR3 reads TGTGCCAGCAGCCCCCGGGACAGGGTCTCAGATACGCAGTATTTT. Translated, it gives CASSPRDRVSDTQYF.

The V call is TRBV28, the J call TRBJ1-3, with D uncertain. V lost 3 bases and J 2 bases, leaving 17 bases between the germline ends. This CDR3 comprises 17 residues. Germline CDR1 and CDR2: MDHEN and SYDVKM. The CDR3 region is CASSFTVQRDTGNTIYF. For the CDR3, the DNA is TGTGCCAGCAGTTTTACCGTCCAAAGGGATACTGGAAACACCATATATTTT.

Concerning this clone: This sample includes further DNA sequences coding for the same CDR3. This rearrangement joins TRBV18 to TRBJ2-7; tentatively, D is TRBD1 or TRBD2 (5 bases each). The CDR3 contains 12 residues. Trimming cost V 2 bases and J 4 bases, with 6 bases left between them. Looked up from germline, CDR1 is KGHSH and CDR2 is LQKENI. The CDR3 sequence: CASSPGGYEQYF. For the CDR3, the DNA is TGTGCCAGCTCACCAGGGGGTTACGAGCAGTACTTC.

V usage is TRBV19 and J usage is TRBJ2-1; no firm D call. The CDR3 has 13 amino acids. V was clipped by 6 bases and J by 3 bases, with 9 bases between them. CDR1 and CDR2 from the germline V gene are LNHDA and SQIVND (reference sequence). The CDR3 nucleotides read TGTGCCAGTAGCCGCTCAGGCTACAATGAGCAGTTCTTC. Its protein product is CASSRSGYNEQFF.

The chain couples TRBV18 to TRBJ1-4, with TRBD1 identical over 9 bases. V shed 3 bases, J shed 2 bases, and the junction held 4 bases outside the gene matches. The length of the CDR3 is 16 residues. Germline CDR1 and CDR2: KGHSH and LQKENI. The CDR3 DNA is TGTGCCAGCTCACCGTTACAGGGGGCGACTAATGAAAAACTGTTTTTT. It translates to CASSPLQGATNEKLFF. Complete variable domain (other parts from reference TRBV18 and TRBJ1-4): NAGVMQNPRHLVRRRGQEARLRCSPMKGHSHVYWYRQLPEEGLKFMVYLQKENIIDESGMPKERFSAEFPKEGPSILRIQQVVRGDSAAYFCASSPLQGATNEKLFFGSGTQLSVL.

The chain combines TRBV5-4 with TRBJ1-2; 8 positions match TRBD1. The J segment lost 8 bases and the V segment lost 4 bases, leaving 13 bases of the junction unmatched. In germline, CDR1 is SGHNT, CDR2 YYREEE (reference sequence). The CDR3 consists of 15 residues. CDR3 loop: CASSTGPVRGRGYTF. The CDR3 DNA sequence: TGTGCCAGCAGCACCGGCCCCGTCAGGGGGCGCGGCTACACCTTC.

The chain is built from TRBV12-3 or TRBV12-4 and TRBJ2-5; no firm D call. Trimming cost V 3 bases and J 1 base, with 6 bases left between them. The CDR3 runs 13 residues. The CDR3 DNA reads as TGTGCCAGCAGTTTGGTAGTCCAAGAGACCCAGTACTTC. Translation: CASSLVVQETQYF.

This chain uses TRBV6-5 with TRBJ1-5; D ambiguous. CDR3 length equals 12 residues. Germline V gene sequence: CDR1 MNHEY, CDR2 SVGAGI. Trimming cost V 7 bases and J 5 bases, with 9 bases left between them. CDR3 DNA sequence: TGTGCCAGCAAAATGGTCCATCAGCCCCAGCATTTT. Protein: CASKMVHQPQHF.

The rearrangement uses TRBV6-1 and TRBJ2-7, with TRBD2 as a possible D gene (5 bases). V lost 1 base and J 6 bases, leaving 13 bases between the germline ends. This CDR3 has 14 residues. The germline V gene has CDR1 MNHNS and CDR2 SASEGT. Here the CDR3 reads CASSEVNPGSEQYF. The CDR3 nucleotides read TGTGCCAGCAGTGAAGTTAATCCGGGATCCGAGCAGTACTTC.

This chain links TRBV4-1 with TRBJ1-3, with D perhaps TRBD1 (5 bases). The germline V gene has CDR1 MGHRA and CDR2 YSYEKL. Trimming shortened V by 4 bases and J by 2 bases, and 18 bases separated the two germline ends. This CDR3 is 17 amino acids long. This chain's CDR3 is CASSPVGRGRAGNTIYF. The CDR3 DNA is TGCGCCAGCAGCCCGGTAGGGAGGGGCAGAGCTGGAAACACCATATATTTT.

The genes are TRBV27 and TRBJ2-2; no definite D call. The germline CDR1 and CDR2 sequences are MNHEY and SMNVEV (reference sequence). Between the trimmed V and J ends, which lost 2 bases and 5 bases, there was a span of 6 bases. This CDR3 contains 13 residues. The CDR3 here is CASSLQFTGELFF. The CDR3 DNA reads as TGTGCCAGCAGTTTACAGTTTACCGGGGAGCTGTTTTTT.

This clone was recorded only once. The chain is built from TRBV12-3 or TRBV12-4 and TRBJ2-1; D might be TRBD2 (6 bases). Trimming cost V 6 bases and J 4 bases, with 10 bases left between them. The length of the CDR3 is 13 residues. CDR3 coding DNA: TGTGCCAGCAGCAGACTAGGGTACAATGAGCAGTTCTTC. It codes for CASSRLGYNEQFF.

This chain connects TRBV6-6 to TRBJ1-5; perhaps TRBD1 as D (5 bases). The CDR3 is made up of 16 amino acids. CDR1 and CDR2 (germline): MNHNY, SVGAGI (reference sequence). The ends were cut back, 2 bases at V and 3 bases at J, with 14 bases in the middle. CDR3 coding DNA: TGTGCCAGCAGTTACAATGAGGGGACGGCCAATCAGCCCCAGCATTTT. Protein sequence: CASSYNEGTANQPQHF.

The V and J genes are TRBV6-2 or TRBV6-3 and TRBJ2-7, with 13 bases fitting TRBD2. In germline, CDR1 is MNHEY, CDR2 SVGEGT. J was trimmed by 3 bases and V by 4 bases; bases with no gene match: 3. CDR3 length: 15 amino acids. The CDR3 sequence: CASSSGLAGDYEQYF. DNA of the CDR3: TGTGCCAGCAGTTCTGGACTAGCGGGAGACTACGAGCAGTACTTC.

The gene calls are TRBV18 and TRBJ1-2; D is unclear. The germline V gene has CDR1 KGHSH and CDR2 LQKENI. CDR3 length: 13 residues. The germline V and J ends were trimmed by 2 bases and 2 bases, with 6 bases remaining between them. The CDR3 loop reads CASSPGQNYGYTF. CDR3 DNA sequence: TGTGCCAGCTCACCAGGCCAGAACTATGGCTACACCTTC.

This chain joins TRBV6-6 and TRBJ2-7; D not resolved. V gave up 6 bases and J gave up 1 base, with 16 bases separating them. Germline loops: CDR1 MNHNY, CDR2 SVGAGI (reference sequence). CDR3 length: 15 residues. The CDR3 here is CASRPPGRVSYEQYF. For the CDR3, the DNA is TGTGCCAGCAGACCCCCCGGTAGGGTATCCTACGAGCAGTACTTC.

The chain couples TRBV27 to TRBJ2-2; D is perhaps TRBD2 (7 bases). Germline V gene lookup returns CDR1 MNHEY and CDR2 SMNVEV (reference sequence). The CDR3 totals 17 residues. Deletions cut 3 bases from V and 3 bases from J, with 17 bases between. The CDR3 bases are TGTGCCAGCAGTTTCGATCATCGCGGGGGCTACACCGGGGAGCTGTTTTTT. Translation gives CASSFDHRGGYTGELFF.

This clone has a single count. In nucleotides, the CDR3 is TGCAGCGGGGGGGTAGCGGGAGGGCCAGCGGAGACCCAGTACTTC. It yields the protein CSGGVAGGPAETQYF. The gene calls are TRBV29-1 and TRBJ2-5; 11 nucleotides line up with TRBD2. The germline V gene has CDR1 SQVTM and CDR2 ANQGSEA. V trimming: 7 bases; J trimming: 5 bases; junction bases outside the gene matches: 12. The CDR3 contains 15 residues.

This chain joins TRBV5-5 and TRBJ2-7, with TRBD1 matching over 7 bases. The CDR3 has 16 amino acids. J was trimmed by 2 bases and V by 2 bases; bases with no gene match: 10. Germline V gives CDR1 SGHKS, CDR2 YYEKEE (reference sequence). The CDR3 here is CASSFGTDGLPYEQYF. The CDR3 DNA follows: TGTGCCAGCAGCTTTGGGACAGACGGACTTCCCTACGAGCAGTACTTC.

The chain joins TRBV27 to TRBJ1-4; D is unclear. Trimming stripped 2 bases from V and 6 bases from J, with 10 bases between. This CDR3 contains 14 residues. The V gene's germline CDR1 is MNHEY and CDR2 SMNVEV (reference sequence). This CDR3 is CASSLTGRDEKLFF. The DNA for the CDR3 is TGTGCCAGCAGTTTAACTGGGAGGGATGAAAAACTGTTTTTT.